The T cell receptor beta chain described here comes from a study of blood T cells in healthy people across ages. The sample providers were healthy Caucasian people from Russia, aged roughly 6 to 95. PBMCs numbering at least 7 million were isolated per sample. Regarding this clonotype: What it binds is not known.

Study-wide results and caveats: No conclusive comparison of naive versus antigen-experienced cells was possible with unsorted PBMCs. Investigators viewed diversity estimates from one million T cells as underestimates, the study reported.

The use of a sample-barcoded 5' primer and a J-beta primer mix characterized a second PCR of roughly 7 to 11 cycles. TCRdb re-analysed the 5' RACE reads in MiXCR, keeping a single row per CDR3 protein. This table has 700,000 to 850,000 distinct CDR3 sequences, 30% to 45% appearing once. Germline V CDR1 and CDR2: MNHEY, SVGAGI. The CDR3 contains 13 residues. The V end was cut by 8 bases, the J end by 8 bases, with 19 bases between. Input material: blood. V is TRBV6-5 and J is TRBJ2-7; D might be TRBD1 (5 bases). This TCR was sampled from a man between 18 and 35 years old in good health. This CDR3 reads CASSRQFQGQQYF. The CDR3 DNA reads TGTGCCAGCTCGAGACAATTTCAGGGCCAGCAGTACTTC.